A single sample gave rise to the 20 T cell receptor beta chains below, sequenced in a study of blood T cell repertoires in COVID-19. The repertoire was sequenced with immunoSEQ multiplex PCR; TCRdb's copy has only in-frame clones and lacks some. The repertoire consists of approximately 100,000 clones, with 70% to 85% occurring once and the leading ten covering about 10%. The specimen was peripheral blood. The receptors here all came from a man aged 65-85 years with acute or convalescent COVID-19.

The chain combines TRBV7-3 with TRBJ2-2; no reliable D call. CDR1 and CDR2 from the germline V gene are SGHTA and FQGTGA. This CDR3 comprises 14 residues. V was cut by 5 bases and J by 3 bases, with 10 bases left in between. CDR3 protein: CASSPTRDTGELFF. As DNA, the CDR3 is TGTGCCAGCAGCCCGACCCGGGACACCGGGGAGCTGTTTTTT.

For the CDR3, the DNA is TGTGCCAGCAGCCTAGAGTTCCAAGAGACCCAGTACTTC. This codes for CASSLEFQETQYF. The chain is built from TRBV5-4 and TRBJ2-5; D is unresolved. Trimming cost V 4 bases and J 1 base, with 8 bases left between them. Germline CDR1 is SGHNT and CDR2 is YYREEE (reference sequence). This CDR3 is built from 13 residues. The full variable domain, its missing parts supplied by reference TRBV5-4 and TRBJ2-5, is ETGVTQSPTHLIKTRGQQVTLRCSSQSGHNTVSWYQQALGQGPQFIFQYYREEENGRGNFPPRFSGLQFPNYSSELNVNALELDDSALYLCASSLEFQETQYFGPGTRLLVL.

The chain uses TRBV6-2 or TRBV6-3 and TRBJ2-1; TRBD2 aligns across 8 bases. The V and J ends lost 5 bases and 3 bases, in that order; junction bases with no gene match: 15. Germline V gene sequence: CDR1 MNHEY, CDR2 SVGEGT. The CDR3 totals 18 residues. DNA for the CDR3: TGTGCCAGCAGTCGTACTGACATAGTAGCGGGAAACTACAATGAGCAGTTCTTC. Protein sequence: CASSRTDIVAGNYNEQFF.

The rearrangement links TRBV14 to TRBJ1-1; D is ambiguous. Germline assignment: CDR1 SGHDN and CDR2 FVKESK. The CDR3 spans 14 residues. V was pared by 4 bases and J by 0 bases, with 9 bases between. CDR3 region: CASSRPGMNTEAFF. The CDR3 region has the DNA TGTGCCAGCAGCCGCCCGGGGATGAACACTGAAGCTTTCTTT.

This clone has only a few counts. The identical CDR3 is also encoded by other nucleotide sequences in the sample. This CDR3 is CASSLGQGGQPQHF. CDR3 DNA: TGCGCCAGCAGCTTGGGGCAGGGAGGTCAGCCCCAGCATTTT. V and J are TRBV5-1 and TRBJ1-5, with D perhaps matching TRBD1 (5 bases). Germline values: CDR1 SGHRS, CDR2 YFSETQ. The CDR3 runs to 14 residues. V shed 0 bases and J shed 6 bases, with 10 bases lying between them.

Here the CDR3 DNA reads TGCAGCGTTGCTCTCACTGAAGCTTTCTTT. It codes for CSVALTEAFF. This chain links TRBV29-1 with TRBJ1-1; no clear D gene. This CDR3 region has 10 residues. Trimming stripped 4 bases from V and 4 bases from J, with 4 bases between. The germline CDR1 and CDR2 sequences are SQVTM and ANQGSEA.

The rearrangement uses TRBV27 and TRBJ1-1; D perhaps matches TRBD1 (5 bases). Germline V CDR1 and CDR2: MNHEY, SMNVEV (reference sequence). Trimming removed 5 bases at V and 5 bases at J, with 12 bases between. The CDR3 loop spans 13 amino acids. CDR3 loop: CASSQQGRTEAFF. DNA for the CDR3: TGTGCCAGCAGTCAGCAGGGCCGGACTGAAGCTTTCTTT.

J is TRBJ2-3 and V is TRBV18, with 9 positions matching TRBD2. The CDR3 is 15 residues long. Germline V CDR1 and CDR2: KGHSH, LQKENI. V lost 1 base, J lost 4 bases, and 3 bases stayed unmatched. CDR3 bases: TGTGCCAGCTCACCACTAGCGGGAGAGGCAGATACGCAGTATTTT. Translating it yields CASSPLAGEADTQYF.

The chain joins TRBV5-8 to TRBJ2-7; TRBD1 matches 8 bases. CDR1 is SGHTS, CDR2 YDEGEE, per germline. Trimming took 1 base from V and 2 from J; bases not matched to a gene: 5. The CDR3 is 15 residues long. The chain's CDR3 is CASSLRPGGAYEQYF. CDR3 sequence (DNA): TGTGCCAGCAGCTTGAGGCCAGGGGGCGCCTACGAGCAGTACTTC.

CDR3 sequence (DNA): TGTGCCAGCAGGAGAGGACGGGAGAACACTGAAGCTTTCTTT. This translates into CASRRGRENTEAFF. The gene calls are TRBV6-5 and TRBJ1-1, with D unresolved. Deletions cut 6 bases from V and 1 base from J, with 12 bases between. This CDR3 contains 14 residues. Per the germline V gene, CDR1 is MNHEY and CDR2 is SVGAGI.

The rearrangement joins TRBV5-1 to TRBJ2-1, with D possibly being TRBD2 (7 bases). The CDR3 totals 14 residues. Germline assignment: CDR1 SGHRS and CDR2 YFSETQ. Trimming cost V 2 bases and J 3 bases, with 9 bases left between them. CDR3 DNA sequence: TGCGCCAGCAGCTTAGGGGGGGACTACAATGAGCAGTTCTTC. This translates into CASSLGGDYNEQFF.

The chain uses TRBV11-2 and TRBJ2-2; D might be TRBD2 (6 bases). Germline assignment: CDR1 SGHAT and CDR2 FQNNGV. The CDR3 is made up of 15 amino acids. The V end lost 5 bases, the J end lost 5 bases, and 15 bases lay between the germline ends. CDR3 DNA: TGTGCCAGCAGCCCGCGGGACCCAACAACCGGGGAGCTGTTTTTT. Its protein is CASSPRDPTTGELFF.

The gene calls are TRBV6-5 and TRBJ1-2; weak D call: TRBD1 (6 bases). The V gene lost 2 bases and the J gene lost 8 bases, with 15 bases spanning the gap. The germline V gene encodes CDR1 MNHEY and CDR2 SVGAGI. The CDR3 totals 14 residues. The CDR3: CASSYTNRVLGYTF. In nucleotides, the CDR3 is TGTGCCAGCAGTTACACAAACAGGGTGTTGGGCTACACCTTC.

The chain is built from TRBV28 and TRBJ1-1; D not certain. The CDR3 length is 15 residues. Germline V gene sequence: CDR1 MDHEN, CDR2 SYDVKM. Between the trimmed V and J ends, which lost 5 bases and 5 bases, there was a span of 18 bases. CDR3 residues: CASSPGSQKRTEAFF. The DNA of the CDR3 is TGTGCCAGCAGTCCGGGATCACAAAAGAGGACTGAAGCTTTCTTT.

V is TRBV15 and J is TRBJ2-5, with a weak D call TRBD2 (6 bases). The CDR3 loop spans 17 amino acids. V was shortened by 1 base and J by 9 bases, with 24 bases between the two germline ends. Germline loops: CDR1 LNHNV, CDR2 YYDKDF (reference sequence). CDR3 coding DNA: TGTGCCACCAGCAGAGGGGCCGGGACTCAAAACCTCCGGCCCCAGTACTTC. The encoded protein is CATSRGAGTQNLRPQYF.

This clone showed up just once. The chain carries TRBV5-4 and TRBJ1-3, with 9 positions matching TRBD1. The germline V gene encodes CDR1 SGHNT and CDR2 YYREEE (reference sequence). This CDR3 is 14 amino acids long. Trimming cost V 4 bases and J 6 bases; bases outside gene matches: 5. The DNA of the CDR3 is TGTGCCAGCAGCCGGGACAGGGTTGTAAACACCATATATTTT. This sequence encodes CASSRDRVVNTIYF.

CDR3 in DNA: TGTGCCAGCTCATCGGACAGGGGTATTAAATTGAGCACTGAAGCTTTCTTT. Protein sequence: CASSSDRGIKLSTEAFF. The chain links TRBV18 to TRBJ1-1; 9 positions agree with TRBD1. V lost 5 bases, J lost 4 bases, and 14 bases stayed unmatched. The CDR3 runs 17 residues. CDR1 and CDR2 from the germline V gene are KGHSH and LQKENI.

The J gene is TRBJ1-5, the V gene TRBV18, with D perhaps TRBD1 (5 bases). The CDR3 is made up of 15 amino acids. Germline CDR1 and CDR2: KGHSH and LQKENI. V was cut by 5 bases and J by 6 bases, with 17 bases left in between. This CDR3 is CASSSESGYRQPQHF. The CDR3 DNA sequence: TGTGCCAGCTCATCCGAGTCAGGGTACCGTCAGCCCCAGCATTTT.

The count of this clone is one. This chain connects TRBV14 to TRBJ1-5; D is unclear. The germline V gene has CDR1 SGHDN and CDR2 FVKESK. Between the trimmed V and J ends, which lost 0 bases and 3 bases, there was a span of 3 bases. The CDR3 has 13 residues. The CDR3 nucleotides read TGTGCCAGCAGCCAAGATCACAATCAGCCCCAGCATTTT. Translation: CASSQDHNQPQHF. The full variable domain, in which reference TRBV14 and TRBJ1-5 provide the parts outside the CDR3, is EAGVTQFPSHSVIEKGQTVTLRCDPISGHDNLYWYRRVMGKEIKFLLHFVKESKQDESGMPNNRFLAERTGGTYSTLKVQPAELEDSGVYFCASSQDHNQPQHFGDGTRLSIL.

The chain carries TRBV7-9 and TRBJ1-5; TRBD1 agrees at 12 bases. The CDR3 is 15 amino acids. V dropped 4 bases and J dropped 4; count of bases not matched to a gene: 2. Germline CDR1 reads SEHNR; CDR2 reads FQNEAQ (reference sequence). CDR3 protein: CASSWDRGPNQPQHF. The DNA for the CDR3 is TGTGCCAGCAGCTGGGACAGGGGGCCGAATCAGCCCCAGCATTTT.